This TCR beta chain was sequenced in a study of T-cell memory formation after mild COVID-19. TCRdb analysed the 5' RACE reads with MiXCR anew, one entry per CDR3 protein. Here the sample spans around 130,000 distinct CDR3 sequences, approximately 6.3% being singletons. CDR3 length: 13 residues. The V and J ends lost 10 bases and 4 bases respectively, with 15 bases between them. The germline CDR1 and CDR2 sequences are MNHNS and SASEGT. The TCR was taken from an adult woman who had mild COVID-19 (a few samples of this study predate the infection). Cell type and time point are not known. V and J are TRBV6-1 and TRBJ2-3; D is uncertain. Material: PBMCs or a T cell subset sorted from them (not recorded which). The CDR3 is CAITFMGSDTQYF. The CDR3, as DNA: TGTGCCATCACGTTCATGGGGTCAGATACGCAGTATTTT.